A single T cell receptor (beta chain) is shown here with its context. Its antigen is currently unknown. The record originates from a study of shared clonotypes between healthy human individuals. Whole-study findings and limits: What limited the represented genetic and exposure-history diversity was the small number of donors.

Naive CD8 populations comprised CD45RO-negative cells positively selected for CCR7, excluding terminally differentiated effector memory CD45RA+ cells. Sorted-subset replicate PCRs used around 200 ng of genomic DNA. This amount corresponded to approximately 30,000 T cell genomes. Here immunoSEQ multiplex PCR was the method, and the copy in TCRdb shows in-frame clones only, minus some. The sample contains about 2.1 million clones, just under 95% of which appear only once. From germline, CDR1 is MDHEN and CDR2 SYDVKM. V was cut by 6 bases and J by 7 bases, with 15 bases left in between. The CDR3 has 14 residues.

The sample comprised naive CD8+ T cells from PBMCs. This receptor was taken from a man aged 18 to 35 in good health. Some clones in this sample may be carry-over from other donors' samples. V usage is TRBV28 and J usage is TRBJ1-4; tentatively, D is TRBD1 (6 bases). CDR3 region: CASRRTGRGEKLFF. In nucleotides, the CDR3 is TGTGCCAGCAGGCGCACAGGGAGGGGTGAAAAACTGTTTTTT.